This TCR beta chain was identified in a study of blood T cell repertoires in COVID-19. Study-level background: Collection of acute and convalescent COVID-19 samples took place in the United States, Italy and Spain. Sample material is recorded as cDNA or gDNA derived from T cells, B-cell-depleted T cells, or PBMCs.

Original analysis: The assay estimated nucleated cells by amplifying reference gene primers. Libraries were prepared by immunoSEQ multiplex PCR; TCRdb keeps only in-frame clonotypes and omits some of them. The D gene and trimming were derived from the DNA, and the V and J assignments and clone size from that table. The data show roughly 32,000 clones, about 86% seen once. The TCR was taken from a woman older than 75 with active or convalescent COVID-19. Sequenced sample: peripheral blood.

The CDR3 sequence: CASSQGGGAKRLAGEVTQYF. CDR3 nucleotide sequence: TGTGCCAGCAGCCAAGGAGGAGGGGCTAAGCGGCTAGCGGGAGAAGTGACCCAGTACTTC. This chain connects TRBV4-2 to TRBJ2-5, with 10 bases aligning to TRBD2. The CDR3 extends over 20 amino acids. The V gene end was trimmed by 1 base and the J gene end by 7 bases; junction bases not matched to a gene: 21. Germline lookup yields CDR1 LGHNA and CDR2 YNFKEQ.